Sequencing of this T cell receptor (beta chain) was carried out in a study of cytomegalovirus exposure and HLA in healthy donors (dated by TCRdb to the late 2010s). In terms of the full investigation: According to an earlier analysis of several hundred of the donors, some 170 million T cells yielded some 120 million unique TCR beta sequences and approximately 300 Gb of sequence data. Across some 400 genotyped donors of the cohort, an average of about 240,000 unique TCR beta nucleotide sequences per donor were sequenced, and around 19% of those sequences were non-productive. Rather than drawing on any new phenotypic data, the later analysis identified candidate immune exposures from TCR beta sequences and the way those sequences occurred across donors. The study was designed to test whether signatures of past pathogen exposure could be identified by cataloging public T cell receptors. Genome-wide SNP genotypes for about 65% of the 666 donors were used in a later genetic analysis, which treated that subset as a discovery cohort. To study patterns of TCR occurrence, a later analysis re-analyzed previously published TCR beta repertoires from around 670 donors and added high-resolution HLA genotyping. A few DR-DQ haplotypes were treated as single units for association and clustering because of strong linkage in the cohort. An earlier analysis of a few hundred of the donors applied high-throughput TCR beta sequencing to assess whether each TCR beta V gene segment acted as functional or pseudogenic. Of the roughly 400 genotyped donors, roughly 80% were placed in the genetic ancestry cluster associated with self-reported Caucasian donors. Along with the roughly 710-subject first cohort, a separate validation cohort of more than 90 different subjects was used. The T cell repertoires of under 700 subjects were profiled by immunosequencing and related to cytomegalovirus serostatus. The study combined high-throughput TCR immunosequencing, statistical association of individual TCRs with disease status, and machine learning to predict cytomegalovirus infection status. Both class I and class II loci were covered by HLA typing, at four-digit resolution. Donor age, sex, ethnicity and CMV serostatus were compiled together with the repertoire data. An early release covering around 630 HLA-typed donors comprised about 290 gigabases of sequencing data and around 85 million unique TCR sequences. All discovery cohort repertoires had been generated using a single sequencing platform. Typing coverage differed by locus: A, B, C, DRB1 and DQB1 were typed in about 629-640 donors, DQA1 in 522, DPA1 in 600 to 610, and DPB1 in just under 480. Study-wide findings and limitations: A few of the identified cytomegalovirus-associated TCR beta chains were confirmed in vitro to be specific for cytomegalovirus antigens. Some IMGT-functional V segments, including TRBV6-2 and TRBV6-3, could not be told apart with the 87-base-pair reads, so those segments were excluded. In an earlier analysis of 500 to 650 of the donors, most TCR beta V segments appeared in productive rearrangements about 90% or about 30% of the time, broadly matching IMGT annotations. A later genetic analysis associated a missense DCLRE1C variant with V-gene and J-gene trimming of TCR beta chains, and an independent cohort replicated the association. Seventeen rarely observed V segments, including chromosome 9 orphons, were excluded from the earlier analysis of some 590 of the donors because counts were too low. Linkage disequilibrium might explain the correlated functional status among segregating V segments, but an unknown experimental factor could not be excluded. The only immune exposure information available for the cohort was CMV serostatus. According to a later analysis, TCR association rates differed among HLA loci, with DRB1 alleles showing the most associated TCRs and HLA-C alleles showing the fewest. The classifier was reported to diagnose cytomegalovirus status with high specificity and sensitivity in both the original cohort and the validation cohort. A later analysis found that most CMV-associated TCR beta chains appeared HLA-restricted, with HLA associations seemingly driven largely by CMV exposure. In a later genetic analysis, fewer N-insertions in productive TCRs were reported among donors in an Asian-associated ancestry cluster than the 666-donor mean. At a false discovery rate of 0.05, a later analysis linked fewer than 20,000 TCR beta sequences to specific HLA alleles. Assigning TCR associations to individual alleles was difficult when HLA alleles, especially DR and DQ, strongly co-occurred. In a later analysis, HLA-associated TCR beta chains showed more clonal expansion and lower generation probabilities than non-associated chains that were equally common. It was suggested by the authors that the approach could potentially be generalized to other disease states and immunological phenotypes. In the study, about 150 TCR beta chains were listed as associated with cytomegalovirus. A further reported finding was that TCR beta sequences accurately predicted the HLA-A and HLA-B alleles for most subjects in the first cohort. In a later analysis, several top co-occurrence clusters were reported to appear linked to parvovirus B19, influenza, CMV and Epstein-Barr virus. The presence/absence analyses assumed that sequencing depth was roughly uniform across donors, and that assumption may not be true. While some public TCRs were present in many individuals, most TCR sequences turned up only very rarely across donors. A cluster of highly shared sequence variants was judged likely to be a technical artifact of the sequencing pipeline. This cohort had only TCR beta chains sequenced, and the lack of alpha or paired-chain data limited which features could be detected. Because HLA typing was missing for some donors at each locus, association tests included only the typed subset.

The cohort comprised 710 or so healthy bone marrow donors. Cohort members were all nominally healthy when sampled, although unrecorded immune exposures were likely present. The donor tested CMV seronegative and was one of the 352 seronegative cohort members. A peripheral blood sample was collected from each donor, and TCR beta sequencing was performed on peripheral blood mononuclear cells. The Qiagen DNeasy Blood Extraction Kit was used to extract genomic DNA from the blood cell samples. The library was built by means of the immunoSEQ multiplex PCR assay. A mixture of 60 forward primers for TCR Vbeta segments and 13 reverse primers for TCR Jbeta segments was used in the multiplex PCR. Amplification of the CDR3 region of rearranged TCR beta genes was performed with a multiplex PCR assay on genomic DNA. On the Illumina HiSeq System, the amplified TCR beta libraries were sequenced as 87-base-pair reads. As for how the authors treated the data: Across the 670 or so repertoires, a later analysis counted 60 million to 90 million unique TCR beta chains, around 10 million of which were shared by at least two donors. To remove PCR and sequencing errors, raw reads were error-corrected and collapsed into unique sequences using a nearest-neighbor algorithm that merged closely related sequences. Alignment of CDR3 sequences to IMGT reference sequences was used to assign V, D and J gene segments. Each retained sequence needed at least a six-nucleotide match to both a V gene segment and a J gene segment. A rearrangement counted as productive if the CDR3 had no stop codons and remained in frame with V and J, and every other rearrangement counted as non-productive. CDR3 was defined according to IMGT convention as the region running from the second conserved V-encoded cysteine to the conserved J-encoded phenylalanine. In an earlier analysis of more than 550 of the donors, sequences lacking an unambiguous match to a single V gene segment were excluded. An earlier analysis of 587 of the donors called V segments functional above 56.7% productive rearrangements and segregating when the between-donor standard deviation exceeded 5%. A statistical classification framework was developed to diagnose cytomegalovirus status using the catalog of TCR beta chain sequences. In a later analysis, V and J genes were assigned by comparing TCR nucleotide sequences against IMGT/GENE-DB human TR gene sequences. The TCRdist pipeline was used in a later analysis to assign CDR3 sequences and most-parsimonious VDJ recombination scenarios. In a later analysis, each TCR beta chain was defined by its CDR3 amino acid sequence together with its V-gene family, and reads without a unique V-gene family were excluded. As a way to deal with suspected cross-contamination and a sequencing artifact, a later analysis dropped 450 to 600 nucleotide sequences that were highly shared and had low generation probability. In a later analysis, a clonal expansion index was calculated for each public chain from normalized within-repertoire ranks of inferred template counts. In a later analysis, generation probabilities were computed using a VDJ recombination model fitted to out-of-frame rearrangements, and the results were checked against IGoR. Hypergeometric tests were used in a later analysis to score TCR-TCR, TCR-HLA and TCR-CMV co-occurrence, with a repertoire-size bias correction applied to the TCR pairs. A later analysis estimated false discovery rates by permuting HLA or CMV assignments 20 times. In a later analysis, co-occurring TCRs were grouped with DBSCAN, and TCRdist sequence similarity was added when clustering was performed within HLA-allele-positive subsets. Repertoires with fewer than 30,000 or more than 120,000 public chains, plus five repertoires with anomalous nucleotide sharing, were excluded from co-occurrence clustering. TCRdb carries this immuneACCESS record with in-frame sequences only. Its versions omit some clonotypes, under half of them owing to an unresolved V gene in the studies checked, with the rest unexplained. V, J and clone size are those of that table, while D and trimming were read from the DNA. This sample lists 150,000 to 200,000 clones; around 75% were detected once. Jointly, the top ten make up 1.5% to 2% of the sample.

About this clone itself: Its antigen target is currently unknown. The record has no base qualities; no much larger clone is one base away.

The germline V gene (reference sequence) provides CDR1 SGHNT and CDR2 YYREEE. Spanning cysteine to phenylalanine, the CDR3 consists of 15 amino acids. Solely the CDR3 DNA is kept, with 45 bases framed from the first base. At the junction V is shortened by 4 bases and J by 5 bases; bases outside the gene matches: 11. Sequencing used PBMCs. Recombination linked TRBV5-4 to TRBJ1-1, with 7 middle bases fitting TRBD1. This receptor was taken from a woman aged 45-59 years in good health and CMV-seronegative. This receptor carries the CDR3 CASSRSGQPLTEAFF. The sequence in DNA is TGTGCCAGCAGCCGGTCGGGACAGCCCCTAACTGAAGCTTTCTTT.